What follows are 10 T cell receptor beta chains derived from one specimen sequenced in a study of T cells in Graves' hyperthyroidism and ophthalmopathy. Researchers amplified the TCR beta CDR3 regions from RNA transcripts. In the first-round RT-PCR of the TCR CDR3, the HTBI primer set was used. Each CDR3 protein is one row after TCRdb ran MiXCR on the multiplex PCR reads. The profile shows a few hundred thousand distinct CDR3 sequences, 46% of them singletons. Sequenced material: peripheral blood or thyroid tissue (not recorded which). These receptors were taken from an adult woman with Graves' disease, either hyperthyroidism or ophthalmopathy (not recorded which).

This clonotype was recorded at least ten times. The chain has TRBV7-2 and TRBJ2-7; no clear D gene. The CDR3 extends over 14 amino acids. Deletions cut 3 bases from V and 3 bases from J, with 12 bases between. Germline lookup yields CDR1 SGHTA and CDR2 FQGNSA. The DNA for the CDR3 is TGTGCCAGCAGCTTGTGGGTGGGTCGCTACGAGCAGTACTTC. Translated, it gives CASSLWVGRYEQYF.

Worth noting for this clonotype: A much larger clone differs by one base, so this may be a read error. The chain is built from TRBV5-1 and TRBJ1-2; tentative D call: TRBD1 (6 bases). The CDR3 is 13 amino acids. CDR1 and CDR2 (germline): SGHRS, YFSETQ. Between the trimmed V and J ends, which lost 1 base and 12 bases, there was a span of 16 bases. CDR3 DNA sequence: TGCGCCAGCAGCTTGACCGCCGGGGGGGGCCACACCTTC. Its translation: CASSLTAGGGHTF.

This clonotype has ten or more counts. The chain couples TRBV7-9 to TRBJ1-3; tentative D call: TRBD1 (6 bases). The CDR3 sequence is 16 residues long. Germline V gene data show CDR1 as SEHNR and CDR2 as FQNEAQ (reference sequence). V shed 6 bases and J shed 2 bases, with 17 bases lying between them. The DNA for the CDR3 is TGTGCCAGCAGATCGACGGGACATAATCCTGGAAACACCATATATTTT. Residues: CASRSTGHNPGNTIYF.

This clonotype has a count of ten or more. This chain links TRBV20-1 with TRBJ1-2; 7 bases align to TRBD1. Germline V CDR1 and CDR2: DFQATT, SNEGSKA (reference sequence). V shed 3 bases, J shed 3 bases, and the junction held 4 bases outside the gene matches. The CDR3 has 13 amino acids. The DNA of the CDR3 is TGCAGTGCTAGGACAGGGCGATACTATGGCTACACCTTC. Its protein product is CSARTGRYYGYTF.

This clonotype came up a few times. The genes are TRBV12-3 or TRBV12-4 and TRBJ1-1; TRBD1 matches at 8 bases. J gave up 3 bases and V 6 bases, and 15 bases lay outside the gene matches. The CDR3 has 17 amino acids. The chain's CDR3 is CASRPPFSQGAYTEAFF. CDR3 nucleotide sequence: TGTGCCAGCAGACCCCCGTTTTCGCAGGGGGCCTACACTGAAGCTTTCTTT.

The sample holds a few counts of this clonotype. The V and J genes are TRBV10-3 and TRBJ1-1; D ambiguous. With 4 bases removed from V and 8 bases from J, the gap between germline ends came to 11 bases. This CDR3 contains 12 residues. Germline lookup yields CDR1 ENHRY and CDR2 SYGVKD. The chain's CDR3 is CAISVGQVEAFF. Here the CDR3 DNA reads TGTGCCATCAGTGTTGGGCAGGTAGAAGCTTTCTTT.

This clonotype occurred a few times. A single base separates this from a much larger clone, so it may be a read error. The chain is built from TRBV9 and TRBJ1-2, with TRBD1 as a possible D gene (5 bases). The CDR3 runs to 15 residues. The ends were cut back, 7 bases at V and 2 bases at J, with 18 bases in the middle. Germline-derived CDR1 and CDR2 are SGDLS and YYNGEE. The CDR3 reads CASGPDGGENYGYTF. In DNA form, the CDR3 reads TGTGCCAGCGGCCCCGACGGGGGGGAGAACTATGGCTACACCTTC.

This clonotype was seen many times. The chain couples TRBV20-1 to TRBJ1-2, with TRBD1 matching over 11 bases. CDR1 is DFQATT, CDR2 SNEGSKA, per germline (reference sequence). Trimming removed 0 bases from V and 7 bases from J; junction bases left unmatched: 10. The CDR3 totals 16 residues. The CDR3 DNA reads as TGCAGTGCTAGAGATCGCAGGACAGGGGGCGTCGGTGGCTACACCTTC. Protein: CSARDRRTGGVGGYTF.

This clonotype was counted at least ten times. The rearrangement links TRBV5-1 to TRBJ1-4; unclear D gene. Germline values: CDR1 SGHRS, CDR2 YFSETQ. This CDR3 is 16 amino acids long. Deletions cut 4 bases from V and 0 bases from J, with 13 bases between. The CDR3 nucleotides are TGCGCCAGCAGCCCCCGGGTAACTGCAACTAATGAAAAACTGTTTTTT. It is translated as CASSPRVTATNEKLFF.

Notes on this clonotype: Compared with germline, one end of the junction differs, possibly owing to a read error. The chain joins TRBV7-3 to TRBJ1-6; unclear D gene. The CDR3 has 13 residues. Per germline, CDR1 SGHTA and CDR2 FQGTGA. CDR3 protein: CASSGGLNSPPHF. In DNA form, the CDR3 reads TGTGCCAGCAGTGGAGGGCTTAATTCACCCCCCCACTTT.